The entry below gives a single T cell receptor (beta chain) sequence along with its context. The antigen remains unidentified. The sample holds other DNA sequences that translate to the same CDR3. These data come from a study of cytomegalovirus exposure and HLA in healthy donors. Study-wide background: Of more than 350 genotyped donors, approximately 80% clustered with self-reported Caucasian donors. The study's findings and limits: The investigators catalogued 150 or so TCR beta chains as cytomegalovirus-associated. As a later analysis showed, a missense DCLRE1C variant was linked to trimming of TCR beta V- and J-genes.

60 Vbeta and 13 Jbeta primers were used in PCR. The method was immunoSEQ multiplex PCR; TCRdb's version includes in-frame clones alone and lacks a portion of them. The sample yields approximately 240,000 clones, 82% seen once. Losses at the gene ends were 4 bases for V and 5 bases for J; bases not matched to a gene: 8. Germline V gives CDR1 SGHRS, CDR2 YFSETQ. This CDR3 region has 15 residues. This chain links TRBV5-1 with TRBJ2-5, with 10 bases identical to TRBD2. This TCR was sampled from a woman aged 40 to 49 in good health and CMV-seropositive. The sample consisted of PBMCs. In DNA form, the CDR3 reads TGCGCCAGCAGCAGTTCGACTAGCGGGTTGGAGACCCAGTACTTC. This gives the protein CASSSSTSGLETQYF. Supplemented by reference TRBV5-1 and TRBJ2-5, the full variable domain reads KAGVTQTPRYLIKTRGQQVTLSCSPISGHRSVSWYQQTPGQGLQFLFEYFSETQRNKGNFPGRFSGRQFSNSRSEMNVSTLELGDSALYLCASSSSTSGLETQYFGPGTRLLVL.